This is a list of T cell receptor beta chains from one sample in a study of response to subunit inactivated influenza vaccine. TCRdb processed the RT-PCR reads anew with MiXCR; each CDR3 protein has one entry. The table records 550,000 to 650,000 distinct CDR3 sequences, over 9.5% of them present only once. Source: PBMCs from blood, taken on the day of vaccination. These receptors all stem from a man aged 50 to 60 who received an inactivated influenza vaccine. Each CDR3 is given with its conserved first and last residue. Each record gives: V gene, J gene, clone size, D gene, CDR3 protein, CDR3 DNA. D genes are given only for firm matches. Clone size is not always given. Where it is, it says once, few, many or a class for expanded clones.

V gene: TRBV4-2; J gene: TRBJ2-3; clone size: NA; D gene: NA; CDR3 protein: CASSQELVKATQYF; CDR3 DNA: TGTGCCAGCAGCCAAGAACTAGTTAAAGCTACGCAGTATTTT
V gene: TRBV7-8; J gene: TRBJ2-7; clone size: NA; D gene: TRBD2; CDR3 protein: CASRSGLAGDPEQYF; CDR3 DNA: TGTGCCAGCAGATCTGGACTAGCGGGAGACCCCGAGCAGTACTTC
V gene: TRBV25-1; J gene: TRBJ2-1; clone size: many; D gene: TRBD2; CDR3 protein: CASSELGSGRLSYNEQFF; CDR3 DNA: TGTGCCAGCAGTGAATTAGGTAGCGGGAGGCTTTCCTACAATGAGCAGTTCTTC
V gene: TRBV18; J gene: TRBJ2-5; clone size: NA; D gene: NA; CDR3 protein: CASSPRSGLPQETQYF; CDR3 DNA: TGTGCCAGCTCACCACGGTCAGGCCTCCCTCAAGAGACCCAGTACTTC
V gene: TRBV12-3/TRBV12-4; J gene: TRBJ2-7; clone size: NA; D gene: NA; CDR3 protein: CASSPRQDSTSYEQYF; CDR3 DNA: TGTGCCAGCAGTCCCCGACAGGATTCTACCTCATACGAGCAGTACTTC
V gene: TRBV12-3/TRBV12-4; J gene: TRBJ2-3; clone size: NA; D gene: NA; CDR3 protein: CASSLEGENTDTQYF; CDR3 DNA: TGTGCCAGCAGCTTAGAGGGGGAGAACACAGATACGCAGTATTTT
V gene: TRBV28; J gene: TRBJ1-2; clone size: NA; D gene: TRBD1; CDR3 protein: CASSLDSGTGAHLYGYTF; CDR3 DNA: TGTGCCAGCAGTTTGGACTCCGGGACAGGGGCTCACCTCTATGGCTACACCTTC
V gene: TRBV4-2; J gene: TRBJ2-2; clone size: NA; D gene: TRBD2; CDR3 protein: CASSQGGGSTGELFF; CDR3 DNA: TGTGCCAGCAGCCAAGGGGGGGGGTCCACCGGGGAGCTGTTTTTT
V gene: TRBV18; J gene: TRBJ2-1; clone size: NA; D gene: NA; CDR3 protein: CASSPPKGGQNEQFF; CDR3 DNA: TGTGCCAGCTCACCCCCCAAGGGGGGCCAGAATGAGCAGTTCTTC
V gene: TRBV5-1; J gene: TRBJ2-3; clone size: many; D gene: NA; CDR3 protein: CASGTSTDTQYF; CDR3 DNA: TGCGCCAGCGGAACTAGCACAGATACGCAGTATTTT
V gene: TRBV6-1; J gene: TRBJ2-5; clone size: NA; D gene: NA; CDR3 protein: CASSVLQETQYF; CDR3 DNA: TGTGCCAGCAGTGTCCTTCAAGAGACCCAGTACTTC
V gene: TRBV13; J gene: TRBJ1-3; clone size: many; D gene: NA; CDR3 protein: CASSLGLAGGNTIYF; CDR3 DNA: TGTGCCAGCAGCTTAGGCCTGGCTGGAGGAAACACCATATATTTT
V gene: TRBV4-2; J gene: TRBJ1-2; clone size: few; D gene: NA; CDR3 protein: CASSQDVGARIYGYTF; CDR3 DNA: TGTGCCAGCAGCCAAGACGTGGGGGCGCGTATCTATGGCTACACCTTC
V gene: TRBV18; J gene: TRBJ2-1; clone size: many; D gene: NA; CDR3 protein: CASSPPTLGEQFF; CDR3 DNA: TGTGCCAGCTCACCACCGACCCTGGGGGAGCAGTTCTTC
V gene: TRBV7-2; J gene: TRBJ2-4; clone size: NA; D gene: NA; CDR3 protein: CASSITGIDIQYF; CDR3 DNA: TGTGCCAGCAGCATAACAGGGATAGACATTCAGTACTTC
V gene: TRBV2; J gene: TRBJ2-2; clone size: many; D gene: TRBD1; CDR3 protein: CASSETGAGLFF; CDR3 DNA: TGTGCCAGCAGCGAGACAGGGGCAGGTCTGTTTTTT
V gene: TRBV20-1; J gene: TRBJ2-7; clone size: NA; D gene: NA; CDR3 protein: CSDRTVSSYEQYF; CDR3 DNA: TGCAGTGACCGGACTGTAAGCTCCTACGAGCAGTACTTC
V gene: TRBV11-2; J gene: TRBJ2-4; clone size: few; D gene: TRBD1; CDR3 protein: CASSLVLTGDKNIQYF; CDR3 DNA: TGTGCCAGCAGCTTAGTTCTGACAGGGGACAAAAACATTCAGTACTTC
V gene: TRBV20-1; J gene: TRBJ2-7; clone size: few; D gene: NA; CDR3 protein: CSAGPHQTPVSAEQYF; CDR3 DNA: TGCAGTGCCGGTCCCCACCAGACCCCGGTCTCGGCCGAGCAGTACTTC
V gene: TRBV3-1; J gene: TRBJ2-1; clone size: NA; D gene: TRBD2; CDR3 protein: CASSPKRLWASGTPYNEQFF; CDR3 DNA: TGTGCCAGCAGCCCTAAAAGATTATGGGCTAGCGGGACCCCCTACAATGAGCAGTTCTTC
V gene: TRBV9; J gene: TRBJ2-2; clone size: NA; D gene: NA; CDR3 protein: CASSPLTTTGELFF; CDR3 DNA: TGTGCCAGCAGCCCACTTACTACGACCGGGGAGCTGTTTTTT
V gene: TRBV10-3; J gene: TRBJ2-3; clone size: few; D gene: NA; CDR3 protein: CATGEVTDTQYF; CDR3 DNA: TGTGCCACGGGAGAGGTTACAGATACGCAGTATTTT
V gene: TRBV7-9; J gene: TRBJ1-4; clone size: few; D gene: TRBD1; CDR3 protein: CASSQGQGAHEKLFF; CDR3 DNA: TGTGCCAGCAGCCAGGGACAGGGGGCTCATGAAAAACTGTTTTTT
V gene: TRBV5-1; J gene: TRBJ2-5; clone size: few; D gene: NA; CDR3 protein: CASSSQIQETQYF; CDR3 DNA: TGCGCCAGCAGCTCACAGATCCAAGAGACCCAGTACTTC
V gene: TRBV5-1; J gene: TRBJ1-6; clone size: few; D gene: NA; CDR3 protein: CASSSAGTYNSPLHF; CDR3 DNA: TGCGCCAGCAGCTCTGCCGGGACCTATAATTCACCCCTCCACTTT
V gene: TRBV4-3; J gene: TRBJ2-3; clone size: few; D gene: NA; CDR3 protein: CASSQGHPDLAGTDTQYF; CDR3 DNA: TGCGCCAGCAGCCAAGGACACCCTGATCTTGCCGGCACAGATACGCAGTATTTT
V gene: TRBV6-5; J gene: TRBJ2-5; clone size: few; D gene: TRBD1; CDR3 protein: CASSYGGQGETQYF; CDR3 DNA: TGTGCCAGCAGTTACGGGGGACAGGGTGAGACCCAGTACTTC
V gene: TRBV4-1; J gene: TRBJ1-1; clone size: few; D gene: NA; CDR3 protein: CASSQGEYTEAFF; CDR3 DNA: TGCGCCAGCAGCCAGGGAGAGTACACTGAAGCTTTCTTT
V gene: TRBV20-1; J gene: TRBJ2-7; clone size: few; D gene: TRBD1; CDR3 protein: CSASAPRGSTQYF; CDR3 DNA: TGCAGTGCTAGCGCTCCCAGGGGGAGTACCCAGTACTTC
V gene: TRBV20-1; J gene: TRBJ1-2; clone size: few; D gene: NA; CDR3 protein: CSASPRQTNYGYTF; CDR3 DNA: TGCAGTGCTAGCCCGAGACAGACCAACTATGGCTACACCTTC
V gene: TRBV10-3; J gene: TRBJ2-7; clone size: many; D gene: NA; CDR3 protein: CAIRWDTLSEQYF; CDR3 DNA: TGTGCCATCCGTTGGGACACCCTGTCCGAGCAGTACTTC